The 9 T cell receptor beta chains below were found in one sample sequenced in a study of cytomegalovirus exposure and HLA in healthy donors (dated by TCRdb to the late 2010s). Receptor amplification or capture employed the immunoSEQ multiplex PCR assay. A mixture of 60 forward primers for TCR Vbeta segments and 13 reverse primers for TCR Jbeta segments was used in the multiplex PCR. What TCRdb holds here is the immuneACCESS table cut down to in-frame rearrangements. Part of the clones is not present; checked against another copy, under half of the missing clones reflect an unresolved V gene, and the others are unexplained. The sample table shows fewer than 80,000 clones, and about 69% are seen once. Jointly, the top ten make up less than 7% of the sample. The sample comprised PBMCs. These receptors were obtained from a woman in her 30s in good health and CMV-seronegative.

This chain joins TRBV6-6 and TRBJ2-1; no clear D gene. The germline CDR1 and CDR2 sequences are MNHNY and SVGAGI (reference sequence). This CDR3 contains 11 residues. The V gene lost 8 bases and the J gene lost 14 bases, with 16 bases spanning the gap. The CDR3, as DNA: TGTGCCAGCCGGAGAAACGAATGCGAGTTCTTC. Protein sequence: CASRRNECEFF.

This clone was seen only a few times. The CDR3 loop is CASSGDRGNSPLHF. DNA for the CDR3: TGTGCCAGCAGCGGGGACAGGGGTAATTCACCCCTCCACTTT. The V call is TRBV5-5, the J call TRBJ1-6, with 10 bases aligning to TRBD1. Germline values: CDR1 SGHKS, CDR2 YYEKEE (reference sequence). V dropped 4 bases and J dropped 6; count of bases not matched to a gene: 1. The CDR3 extends over 14 amino acids.

The chain has TRBV11-2 and TRBJ2-2; 7 positions match TRBD2. Unmatched junction bases numbered 6, after V lost 1 base and J lost 7 bases. This CDR3 region has 15 residues. CDR1 is SGHAT, CDR2 FQNNGV, per germline. The CDR3 coding sequence is TGTGCCAGCAGCTTAGGGGACTACCCTGACGGGGAGCTGTTTTTT. The encoded protein is CASSLGDYPDGELFF.

The genes are TRBV19 and TRBJ1-2, with a weak D call TRBD1 (6 bases). V was pared by 8 bases and J by 7 bases, with 11 bases between. Germline V gene lookup returns CDR1 LNHDA and CDR2 SQIVND (reference sequence). The CDR3 extends over 11 amino acids. The chain's CDR3 is CASRGARGYTF. As DNA, the CDR3 is TGTGCCAGTCGGGGGGCGCGTGGCTACACCTTC.

This chain uses TRBV6-4 with TRBJ1-2, with 9 bases identical to TRBD1. This CDR3 contains 16 residues. Per the germline V gene, CDR1 is MRHNA and CDR2 is SNTAGT. The V segment lost 5 bases and the J segment 5 bases; nucleotides outside the gene matches: 12. CDR3 protein: CASSRRQGDSRYGYTF. CDR3 nucleotide sequence: TGTGCCAGCAGTCGGAGACAGGGGGACTCTAGATATGGCTACACCTTC.

The rearrangement uses TRBV27 and TRBJ2-1; 13 bases are shared with TRBD2. This CDR3 has 16 residues. CDR1 and CDR2 (germline): MNHEY, SMNVEV (reference sequence). Trimming removed 6 bases from V and 8 bases from J; junction bases left unmatched: 10. The CDR3 bases are TGTGCCAGCAGCTACATACTAGCGGGAGGGCCGGATGAGCAGTTCTTC. Translating gives CASSYILAGGPDEQFF.

The chain is built from TRBV7-6 and TRBJ2-1, with 8 bases lining up with TRBD2. The CDR3 is 15 amino acids. With 2 bases clipped from V and 6 bases from J, the junction kept 6 bases outside the gene matches. Germline lookup yields CDR1 SGHVS and CDR2 FNYEAQ. CDR3 nucleotide sequence: TGTGCCAGCAGCTTACCCCGGACTAGCTCCAATGAGCAGTTCTTC. Protein: CASSLPRTSSNEQFF.

In DNA, the CDR3 is TGTGCCAGCAGCATGGGGACTCCTCTCACAGATACGCAGTATTTT. Protein sequence: CASSMGTPLTDTQYF. The chain couples TRBV14 to TRBJ2-3, with D perhaps TRBD2 (6 bases). Germline CDR1 and CDR2: SGHDN and FVKESK. V lost 5 bases and J 2 bases, leaving 14 bases between the germline ends. The CDR3 spans 15 residues.

This clone showed up just a few times. CDR3 DNA: TGTGCCAGCAGCTTGCTTAGCGCCGGAGATACGCAGTATTTT. Translating gives CASSLLSAGDTQYF. The V gene is TRBV5-4, the J gene TRBJ2-3; weak D call: TRBD2 (5 bases). The CDR3 has 14 residues. Trimming removed 1 base from V and 5 bases from J, with 11 bases in between. CDR1 and CDR2 from the germline V gene are SGHNT and YYREEE (reference sequence).